This T cell receptor (beta chain) appears in the sequencing data of a study of blood T cell repertoires in COVID-19. The CDR3 length is 15 residues. CDR1 is SGHRS and CDR2 is YFSETQ in the germline V gene. The V and J ends lost 0 bases and 0 bases, in that order; junction bases with no gene match: 1. Libraries were prepared by immunoSEQ multiplex PCR; TCRdb keeps only in-frame clonotypes and omits some of them. The sample lists about 110,000 clones, approximately 78% occurring once. The specimen was peripheral blood. J is TRBJ2-7 and V is TRBV5-1; 9 bases map to TRBD1. This receptor was identified in a man aged 65 to 79 with acute or convalescent COVID-19. CDR3 DNA sequence: TGCGCCAGCAGCTTGGGACAGGGGGGCTCCTACGAGCAGTACTTC. Translated: CASSLGQGGSYEQYF.